This T cell receptor (beta chain) came from a study of T cells after yellow fever vaccination. V lost 1 base, J lost 1 base, and 8 bases lay in between. The CDR3 is made up of 14 amino acids. Germline CDR1 and CDR2: SGHKS and YYEKEE (reference sequence). TCRdb re-called the 5' RACE reads with MiXCR, one entry per CDR3 protein. The sample lists 500,000 to 650,000 distinct CDR3 sequences; approximately 16% were seen once. The TCR sequence derives from a man between 18 and 35 years old who received the YFV17D yellow fever vaccine. The input for sequencing was PBMCs, taken 5 to 6 days after the first yellow fever vaccination. The chain recombines TRBV5-5 with TRBJ2-5; D uncertain. CDR3 sequence (DNA): TGTGCCAGCAGCTTGTTTGACGGCCAAGAGACCCAGTACTTC. Translating it yields CASSLFDGQETQYF.